These 26 T cell receptor beta chains originate from one sample sequenced in a study of cytomegalovirus exposure and HLA in healthy donors (dated by TCRdb to 2017 to 2019). The protocol used for the library was the immunoSEQ multiplex PCR assay. A mixture of 60 forward primers for TCR Vbeta segments and 13 reverse primers for TCR Jbeta segments was used in the multiplex PCR. TCRdb limited this immuneACCESS table to in-frame rearrangements with V and J called. A share of clones is missing; checked studies link under half to unresolved V genes, and the rest is unexplained. Within this sample are 120,000 to 150,000 clones, with roughly four fifths of them counted one time only. The ten most abundant clones make up approximately 5% of the sample. Source material: PBMCs. These receptors originate from a woman aged 50 to 65 in good health and CMV-seronegative.

This clone appeared a single time. The chain employs TRBV5-4 and TRBJ2-2; the D gene is possibly TRBD2 (6 bases). The germline V and J ends were trimmed by 0 bases and 4 bases, with 13 bases remaining between them. The CDR3 is 16 residues long. CDR1 and CDR2 (germline): SGHNT, YYREEE (reference sequence). The CDR3 sequence: CASSLAGGALTGELFF. The CDR3 DNA reads as TGTGCCAGCAGCTTGGCCGGAGGGGCGCTCACCGGGGAGCTGTTTTTT.

The chain carries TRBV5-4 and TRBJ1-6; a weak D match, TRBD1 (6 bases). CDR3 size: 16 residues. Trimming removed 4 bases at V and 7 bases at J, with 18 bases between. The germline V gene encodes CDR1 SGHNT and CDR2 YYREEE (reference sequence). This CDR3 reads CASSPLSGAANSPLHF. The CDR3 DNA sequence: TGTGCCAGCAGCCCGCTGTCAGGGGCCGCCAATTCACCCCTCCACTTT.

For the CDR3, the DNA is TGCGCCAGCAGCCAAGATCCCTCACCCAGGCGTGGCTACACCTTC. Its translation is CASSQDPSPRRGYTF. The chain links TRBV4-3 to TRBJ1-2; D unresolved. V lost 0 bases and J lost 7, with 15 bases in between. This CDR3 is built from 15 residues. Germline-derived CDR1 and CDR2 are LGHNA and YSLEER.

The CDR3 loop is CASSLEGSQETQYF. DNA for the CDR3: TGCGCCAGCAGCTTGGAAGGGAGCCAAGAGACCCAGTACTTC. This chain links TRBV5-1 with TRBJ2-5, with D possibly matching TRBD2 (5 bases). V was trimmed by 0 bases and J by 1 base, leaving 7 bases between them. The CDR3 runs 14 residues. Germline V lookup: CDR1 SGHRS, CDR2 YFSETQ.

J is TRBJ2-1 and V is TRBV28, with D unresolved. The CDR3 totals 17 residues. V lost 5 bases, J lost 3 bases, and 20 bases lay in between. Germline CDR1 is MDHEN and CDR2 is SYDVKM. The CDR3 spells CASSPRSAHKGYNEQFF. The CDR3 nucleotides read TGTGCCAGCAGTCCGCGGTCAGCCCATAAAGGCTACAATGAGCAGTTCTTC.

V usage is TRBV7-6 and J usage is TRBJ1-1; D is ambiguous. This CDR3 spans 13 amino acids. Germline CDR1 reads SGHVS; CDR2 reads FNYEAQ. Trimming took 1 base from V and 0 from J, leaving 3 bases between them. The CDR3 DNA follows: TGTGCCAGCAGCTTAGATATGAACACTGAAGCTTTCTTT. Protein product: CASSLDMNTEAFF.

The V gene is TRBV5-1, the J gene TRBJ2-2; perhaps TRBD2 as D (5 bases). V gave up 3 bases and J gave up 5 bases, with 11 bases separating them. Germline CDR1 is SGHRS and CDR2 is YFSETQ. The CDR3 is 14 residues long. The CDR3 sequence: CASSSGGLTGELFF. The CDR3, as DNA: TGCGCCAGCAGCTCGGGCGGGTTAACCGGGGAGCTGTTTTTT.

CDR3 region: CASSLGAGGEVTEAFF. CDR3 sequence (DNA): TGCGCCAGCAGCCTGGGAGCAGGGGGCGAGGTCACTGAAGCTTTCTTT. The chain has TRBV5-1 and TRBJ1-1, with 8 bases lining up with TRBD1. Per germline, CDR1 SGHRS and CDR2 YFSETQ. This CDR3 contains 16 residues. V gave up 4 bases and J gave up 4 bases; unmatched junction bases: 12.

J is TRBJ1-1 and V is TRBV2; D call uncertain. V gave up 5 bases and J gave up 8 bases, with 12 bases separating them. Germline V gives CDR1 SNHLY, CDR2 FYNNEI. There are 12 residues in the CDR3. The chain's CDR3 is CASSPGVEEAFF. The CDR3 DNA reads as TGTGCCAGCAGTCCCGGGGTGGAGGAAGCTTTCTTT. Combining the CDR3 with reference TRBV2 and TRBJ1-1 gives the whole variable domain EPEVTQTPSHQVTQMGQEVILRCVPISNHLYFYWYRQILGQKVEFLVSFYNNEISEKSEIFDDQFSVERPDGSNFTLKIRSTKLEDSAMYFCASSPGVEEAFFGQGTRLTVV.

V gene TRBV4-1 combines with J gene TRBJ2-7, with 10 bases aligning to TRBD1. This CDR3 has 16 residues. J lost 0 bases, V lost 4 bases, and 6 bases had no gene match. The germline CDR1 and CDR2 sequences are MGHRA and YSYEKL. In DNA form, the CDR3 reads TGCGCCAGCAGCCCGGGACAGGGGACTAGCTCCTACGAGCAGTACTTC. Protein product: CASSPGQGTSSYEQYF.

The chain is built from TRBV5-6 and TRBJ2-7, with TRBD1 matching 7 bases. CDR1 is SGHDT, CDR2 YYEEEE, per germline. V was clipped by 1 base and J by 7 bases; unmatched bases: 11. CDR3 length: 15 residues. CDR3 in DNA: TGTGCCAGCAGCTTGACAGGGGATCCTCTTAGGGAGCAGTACTTC. The encoded protein is CASSLTGDPLREQYF.

The chain carries TRBV2 and TRBJ1-2, with TRBD1 matching over 7 bases. This CDR3 region has 14 residues. The ends lost 1 base at V and 6 bases at J; junction bases unmatched: 5. Germline V gene data show CDR1 as SNHLY and CDR2 as FYNNEI. The DNA of the CDR3 is TGTGCCAGCAGTGAAGGTCAGGGGGGCAATGGCTACACCTTC. It yields the protein CASSEGQGGNGYTF.

This rearrangement joins TRBV6-6 to TRBJ2-7; the D gene is possibly TRBD2 (5 bases). Trimming shortened V by 6 bases and J by 2 bases, and 11 bases separated the two germline ends. CDR1 is MNHNY, CDR2 SVGAGI, per germline (reference sequence). The CDR3 extends over 13 amino acids. CDR3 sequence: CASRDWKAYEQYF. CDR3 nucleotides: TGTGCCAGCAGGGACTGGAAGGCCTACGAGCAGTACTTC.

V usage is TRBV6-5 and J usage is TRBJ1-1; 8 nucleotides match TRBD1. The CDR3 sequence is 15 residues long. V shed 4 bases, J shed 5 bases, and the junction held 9 bases outside the gene matches. From germline, CDR1 is MNHEY and CDR2 SVGAGI. The CDR3 loop reads CASSLGQGRWTEAFF. The CDR3 nucleotides are TGTGCCAGCAGTTTAGGACAGGGACGATGGACTGAAGCTTTCTTT.

On this clone itself: At one boundary the junction diverges from the germline segment, which might be a read error. V gene TRBV7-7 combines with J gene TRBJ1-5, with D hard to call. CDR1 is SSHAT, CDR2 FNYEAQ, per germline (reference sequence). This CDR3 contains 17 residues. The CDR3 nucleotides are TGTGCTAGCAGCTTAGCAGATACGAGGGTGGGTAGGCAGCCCCAGCATTTT. Protein: CASSLADTRVGRQPQHF.

In its sample, this clone was seen once. The chain has TRBV4-2 and TRBJ2-3, with 7 bases that match TRBD1. The trim removed 4 bases at V and 2 bases at J, leaving 6 bases unmatched. The CDR3 totals 15 residues. Germline V gives CDR1 LGHNA, CDR2 YNFKEQ. The CDR3 coding sequence is TGTGCCAGCAGCCCAGGGACAGACTACACAGATACGCAGTATTTT. Residues: CASSPGTDYTDTQYF.

The chain employs TRBV14 and TRBJ2-1, with 10 bases fitting TRBD2. Germline CDR1 is SGHDN and CDR2 is FVKESK. V shed 5 bases and J 4 bases; nucleotides not matched to a gene: 2. The CDR3 covers 14 residues. The CDR3 region is CASSGTSVYNEQFF. The CDR3 coding sequence is TGTGCCAGCAGCGGGACTAGCGTTTACAATGAGCAGTTCTTC. The full variable domain, with the rest looked up from reference TRBV14 and TRBJ2-1, is EAGVTQFPSHSVIEKGQTVTLRCDPISGHDNLYWYRRVMGKEIKFLLHFVKESKQDESGMPNNRFLAERTGGTYSTLKVQPAELEDSGVYFCASSGTSVYNEQFFGPGTRLTVL.

DNA for the CDR3: TGTGCCATCAGTGAGGAGAGGGATCAGCCCCAGCATTTT. Translation: CAISEERDQPQHF. This chain joins TRBV10-3 and TRBJ1-5; D gene ambiguous. Germline V gene data show CDR1 as ENHRY and CDR2 as SYGVKD. The CDR3 runs to 13 residues. V lost 2 bases and J lost 5, with 7 bases in between.

The chain joins TRBV2 to TRBJ2-7; 10 positions match TRBD1. CDR1 and CDR2 (germline): SNHLY, FYNNEI. This CDR3 comprises 14 residues. The V and J ends lost 6 bases and 1 base, in that order; junction bases with no gene match: 3. The CDR3 bases are TGTGCCAGCAGGGCGGGACAGGGGTCCTACGAGCAGTACTTC. Translation gives CASRAGQGSYEQYF.

The genes are TRBV6-5 and TRBJ1-2; maybe TRBD1 (6 bases). The CDR3 runs to 15 residues. V was shortened by 6 bases and J by 7 bases, with 21 bases between the two germline ends. Looked up from germline, CDR1 is MNHEY and CDR2 is SVGAGI. The CDR3, as DNA: TGTGCCAGCAGACCTACGCCTGGGGGGGCGCTTGGCTACACCTTC. This codes for CASRPTPGGALGYTF.

V is TRBV6-5 and J is TRBJ1-1; D is possibly TRBD1 (5 bases). The CDR3 covers 13 residues. Deletions cut 6 bases from V and 1 base from J, with 9 bases between. Per germline, CDR1 MNHEY and CDR2 SVGAGI. CDR3 residues: CASRTRENTEAFF. The CDR3 DNA reads TGTGCCAGCAGGACCAGGGAGAACACTGAAGCTTTCTTT.

The chain links TRBV6-1 to TRBJ1-5, with 8 bases identical to TRBD1. The CDR3 is 13 residues long. Germline CDR1 and CDR2: MNHNS and SASEGT. V dropped 4 bases and J dropped 5; count of bases not matched to a gene: 1. For the CDR3, the DNA is TGTGCCAGCAGTGGGACAGGGCATCAGCCCCAGCATTTT. Translating it yields CASSGTGHQPQHF.

The chain carries TRBV5-1 and TRBJ1-2, with TRBD1 identical over 9 bases. The CDR3 contains 15 residues. With 6 bases clipped from V and 3 bases from J, the junction kept 9 bases outside the gene matches. Germline values: CDR1 SGHRS, CDR2 YFSETQ. The CDR3 region is CASNLGQGMDYGYTF. In DNA, the CDR3 is TGCGCCAGCAACCTGGGACAGGGTATGGACTATGGCTACACCTTC.

The rearrangement uses TRBV14 and TRBJ1-3, with no clear D. This CDR3 spans 16 amino acids. V lost 2 bases and J lost 4, with 15 bases in between. CDR1 SGHDN and CDR2 FVKESK come from the germline V gene. Here the CDR3 DNA reads TGTGCCAGCAGCCAACAAAAACAGTGGTCGGGAAACACCATATATTTT. This sequence encodes CASSQQKQWSGNTIYF.

V and J are TRBV7-9 and TRBJ2-5; tentative D call: TRBD1 (6 bases). The CDR3 runs to 13 residues. Trimming pared 1 base from V and 4 bases from J, leaving 7 bases between. Germline CDR1 SEHNR, CDR2 FQNEAQ (reference sequence). In DNA form, the CDR3 reads TGTGCCAGCAGCTTAGAAGGGGGAGAGACCCAGTACTTC. Translated: CASSLEGGETQYF.

The chain combines TRBV5-1 with TRBJ1-2, with a weak D call TRBD1 (6 bases). CDR3 length equals 15 residues. Per the germline V gene, CDR1 is SGHRS and CDR2 is YFSETQ. The V end was cut by 4 bases, the J end by 0 bases, with 13 bases between. CDR3 sequence (DNA): TGCGCCAGCAGCCAACAGGGTACGGCTAACTATGGCTACACCTTC. Translation: CASSQQGTANYGYTF.